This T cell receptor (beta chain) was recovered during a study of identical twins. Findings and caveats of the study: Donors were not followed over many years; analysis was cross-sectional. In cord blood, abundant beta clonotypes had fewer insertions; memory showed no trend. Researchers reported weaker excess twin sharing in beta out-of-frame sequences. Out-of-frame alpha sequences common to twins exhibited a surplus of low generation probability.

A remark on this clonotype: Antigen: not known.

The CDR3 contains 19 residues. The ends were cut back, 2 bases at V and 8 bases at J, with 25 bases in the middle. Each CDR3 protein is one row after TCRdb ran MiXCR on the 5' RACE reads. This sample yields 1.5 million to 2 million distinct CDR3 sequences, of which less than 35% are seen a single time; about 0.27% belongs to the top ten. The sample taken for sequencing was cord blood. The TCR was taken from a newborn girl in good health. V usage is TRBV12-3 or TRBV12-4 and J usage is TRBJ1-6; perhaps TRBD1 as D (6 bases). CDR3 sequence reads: CASSLYQPGTSFGDSPLHF. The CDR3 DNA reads TGTGCCAGCAGTTTATATCAACCCGGGACATCCTTCGGGGATTCACCCCTCCACTTT.